This T cell receptor beta chain is drawn from a study of CD8+ T cells in alopecia areata. Study-level findings and limits: Clonality in the scalp and expanded CD8+ clones ranked among the top 100 were significantly decreased by tofacitinib.

The treatment: oral pan-JAK inhibitor, 5-10 mg twice daily. Sorting from PBMCs produced CD4+ and CD8+ T cells. Extracted RNA was reverse transcribed, and the resulting cDNA served as sequencing template. This table comes from immunoSEQ multiplex PCR, and its TCRdb copy is limited to in-frame clones, with some not included. The data contain around 300,000 clones, 60% of them singletons. In regard to this clone: The antigen is undetermined.

The CDR3 is made up of 14 amino acids. Trimming took 6 bases from V and 0 from J, leaving 12 bases between them. Looked up from germline, CDR1 is SQVTM and CDR2 is ANQGSEA. This specimen was CD4+ T cells sorted from blood, taken at week 52, from a patient treated with tofacitinib. The chain carries TRBV29-1 and TRBJ1-5; D perhaps matches TRBD1 (5 bases). The origin of this receptor is a human donor with alopecia areata. The CDR3 DNA reads as TGCAGCGTCCGCGACAGCCATAGCAATCAGCCCCAGCATTTT. Amino acid sequence: CSVRDSHSNQPQHF.